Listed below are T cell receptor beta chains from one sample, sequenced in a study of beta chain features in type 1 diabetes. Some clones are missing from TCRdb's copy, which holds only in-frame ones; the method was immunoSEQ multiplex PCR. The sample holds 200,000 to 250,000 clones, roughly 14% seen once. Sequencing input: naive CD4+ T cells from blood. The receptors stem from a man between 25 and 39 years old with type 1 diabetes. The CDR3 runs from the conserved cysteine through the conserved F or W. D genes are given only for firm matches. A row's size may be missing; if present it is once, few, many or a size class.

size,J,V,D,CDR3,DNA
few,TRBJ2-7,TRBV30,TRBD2,CAGSSGSYEQYF,TGTGCCGGTTCTAGCGGCTCCTACGAGCAGTACTTC
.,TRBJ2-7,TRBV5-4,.,CASSLGPSSYEQYF,TGTGCCAGCAGCTTGGGCCCGAGCTCCTACGAGCAGTACTTC
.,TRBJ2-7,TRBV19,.,CASSKTGSYEQYF,TGTGCCAGTAGTAAGACAGGTTCCTACGAGCAGTACTTC
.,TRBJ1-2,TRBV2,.,CASRTGGSTGDGYTF,TGTGCCAGCAGGACAGGAGGATCTACCGGGGATGGCTACACCTTC
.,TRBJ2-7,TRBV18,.,CASSPSGIYEQYF,TGTGCCAGCTCACCGAGCGGAATCTACGAGCAGTACTTC
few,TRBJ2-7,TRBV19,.,CASSMGDYAGAYEQYF,TGTGCCAGTAGTATGGGAGACTACGCCGGGGCCTACGAGCAGTACTTC
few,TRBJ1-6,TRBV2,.,CASSEPGMGPLHF,TGTGCCAGCAGTGAGCCAGGGATGGGTCCCCTCCACTTT
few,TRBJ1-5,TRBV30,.,CAWSGEDIQPQHF,TGTGCCTGGAGTGGGGAGGACATTCAGCCCCAGCATTTT
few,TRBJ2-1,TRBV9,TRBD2,CASSVVAGVNEQFF,TGTGCCAGCAGCGTAGTAGCGGGGGTTAATGAGCAGTTCTTC
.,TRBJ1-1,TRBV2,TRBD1,CASTGQGKTEAFF,TGTGCCAGCACGGGACAGGGAAAGACTGAAGCTTTCTTT
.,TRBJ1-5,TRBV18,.,CASSPPTGLFGQPQHF,TGTGCCAGCTCACCACCTACAGGGTTATTCGGGCAGCCCCAGCATTTT
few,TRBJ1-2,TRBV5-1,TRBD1,CASSTDRDGYTF,TGCGCCAGCAGCACCGACAGGGATGGCTACACCTTC
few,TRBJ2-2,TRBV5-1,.,CASTGTVNTGELFF,TGCGCCAGCACCGGGACTGTGAACACCGGGGAGCTGTTTTTT
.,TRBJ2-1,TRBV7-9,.,CASSFRDNYNEQFF,TGTGCCAGCAGCTTCCGGGACAACTACAATGAGCAGTTCTTC
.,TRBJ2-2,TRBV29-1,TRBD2,CSVASGSRAGELFF,TGCAGCGTTGCTAGCGGGAGCAGGGCCGGGGAGCTGTTTTTT
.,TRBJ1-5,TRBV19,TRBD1,CASSIAGQGSQPQHF,TGTGCCAGTAGTATAGCTGGACAGGGCAGTCAGCCCCAGCATTTT
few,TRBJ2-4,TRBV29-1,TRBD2,CSVRSGNINIQYF,TGCAGCGTCCGTAGCGGGAACATAAACATTCAGTACTTC
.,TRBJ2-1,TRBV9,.,CASSVSSRSYNEQFF,TGTGCCAGCAGCGTAAGTAGCCGCTCCTACAATGAGCAGTTCTTC
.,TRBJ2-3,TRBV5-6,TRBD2,CASSPLAGVADTQYF,TGTGCCAGCAGCCCATTAGCGGGGGTAGCAGATACGCAGTATTTT
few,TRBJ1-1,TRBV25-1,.,CASSESPTEAFF,TGTGCCAGCAGTGAATCCCCAACTGAAGCTTTCTTT